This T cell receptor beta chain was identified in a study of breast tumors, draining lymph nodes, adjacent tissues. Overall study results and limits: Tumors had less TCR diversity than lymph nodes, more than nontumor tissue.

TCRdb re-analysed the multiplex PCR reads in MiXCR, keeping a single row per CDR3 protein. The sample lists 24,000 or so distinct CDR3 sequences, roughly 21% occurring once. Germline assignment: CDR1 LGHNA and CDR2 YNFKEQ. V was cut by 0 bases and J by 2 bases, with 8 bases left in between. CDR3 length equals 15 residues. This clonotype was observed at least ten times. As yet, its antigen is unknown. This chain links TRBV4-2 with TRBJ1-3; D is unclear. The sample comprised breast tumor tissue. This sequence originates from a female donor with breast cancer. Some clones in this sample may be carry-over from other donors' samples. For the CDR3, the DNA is TGTGCCAGCAGCCAAGATATGATCACTGGAAACACCATATATTTT. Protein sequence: CASSQDMITGNTIYF.